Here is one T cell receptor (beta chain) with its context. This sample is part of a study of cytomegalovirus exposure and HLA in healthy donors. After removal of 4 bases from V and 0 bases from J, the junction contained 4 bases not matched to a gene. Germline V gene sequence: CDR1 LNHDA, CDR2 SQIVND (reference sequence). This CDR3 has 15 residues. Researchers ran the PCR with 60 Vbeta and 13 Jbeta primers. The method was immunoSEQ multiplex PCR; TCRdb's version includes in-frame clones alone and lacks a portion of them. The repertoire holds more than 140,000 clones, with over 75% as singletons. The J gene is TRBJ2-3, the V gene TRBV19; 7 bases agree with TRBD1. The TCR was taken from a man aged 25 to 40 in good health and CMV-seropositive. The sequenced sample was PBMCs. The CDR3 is CASSSRGGSTDTQYF. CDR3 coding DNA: TGTGCCAGTAGTAGCCGAGGGGGCAGCACAGATACGCAGTATTTT.